The rows below give T cell receptor beta chains drawn from one sample of a study of beta chain features in type 1 diabetes. This table comes from immunoSEQ multiplex PCR, and its TCRdb copy is limited to in-frame clones, with some not included. This table has almost 350,000 clones, roughly a tenth appearing once. Sequencing was performed on central memory CD4+ T cells from blood. The receptors were sampled from a man aged 25 to 40 with type 1 diabetes. The CDR3 runs from the conserved cysteine through the conserved F or W. Each record gives: V gene, D gene, clone size, J gene, CDR3 DNA, CDR3 protein. D genes are given only for firm matches. Part of the rows lack a size; the others show once, few, many or a class for expanded clones.

TRBV6-5,TRBD1,NA,TRBJ1-5,TGTGCCAGCAGCCGGACAGGGGCCGACAATCAGCCCCAGCATTTT,CASSRTGADNQPQHF
TRBV29-1,NA,NA,TRBJ1-1,TGCAGTGCAGGTTTCGACACTGAAGCTTTCTTT,CSAGFDTEAFF
TRBV19,TRBD1,few,TRBJ1-1,TGTGCCAGTAGTCCACTTGGGACAGGGGAGAACACTGAAGCTTTCTTT,CASSPLGTGENTEAFF
TRBV4-1,NA,many,TRBJ2-5,TGCGCCAGCAGCCACGGGGGACAGAATCAAGAGACCCAGTACTTC,CASSHGGQNQETQYF
TRBV4-1,TRBD1,NA,TRBJ2-7,TGCGCCAGCAGCCAAGAACCCCAGGGGGCCTCCTACGAGCAGTACTTC,CASSQEPQGASYEQYF
TRBV27,NA,NA,TRBJ1-5,TGTGCCAGCAGTTTAGCAGGGGTCCTTAATCAGCCCCAGCATTTT,CASSLAGVLNQPQHF
TRBV5-6,NA,many,TRBJ2-3,TGTGCCAGCAGCCTAGCTTTGACTAGCACAGATACGCAGTATTTT,CASSLALTSTDTQYF
TRBV7-8,NA,many,TRBJ1-3,TGTGCCAGCAGGCCAGGCCGCTCTGGAAACACCATATATTTT,CASRPGRSGNTIYF
TRBV4-1,NA,NA,TRBJ1-3,TGCGCCAGCAGCCAGGACACAGACTCTGGAAACACCATATATTTT,CASSQDTDSGNTIYF
TRBV6-1,TRBD1,NA,TRBJ2-3,TGTGCCAGCAGGCGACAGGGGGCAGATACGCAGTATTTT,CASRRQGADTQYF
TRBV29-1,TRBD2,NA,TRBJ2-1,TGCAGCGTTGCCCGGGGGGATTACAATGAGCAGTTCTTC,CSVARGDYNEQFF
TRBV27,TRBD2,few,TRBJ2-3,TGTGCCAGCAGTTTTACTACTAGCGGGGGGGCCACAGATACGCAGTATTTT,CASSFTTSGGATDTQYF
TRBV5-1,NA,few,TRBJ1-6,TGCGCCAGCAGCTTGCAGGATAATTCACCCCTCCACTTT,CASSLQDNSPLHF
TRBV28,NA,NA,TRBJ2-5,TGTGCCAGCAGTCCCGAGCAAGAGACCCAGTACTTC,CASSPEQETQYF
TRBV6-5,NA,few,TRBJ1-1,TGTGCCAGCAGTTTGTGGCAGGGGAACACTGAAGCTTTCTTT,CASSLWQGNTEAFF
TRBV4-1,NA,NA,TRBJ1-2,TGCGCCAGCAGCCAAGATGAACGGGGGCCTGTATTCGGCTACACCTTC,CASSQDERGPVFGYTF
TRBV7-9,NA,NA,TRBJ2-7,TGTGCCAGCAGCCGACGGGGGCAGGGGAAAGATTGGGAGCAGTACTTC,CASSRRGQGKDWEQYF
TRBV4-3,NA,few,TRBJ1-2,TGCGCCAGCAGCCAAGATCCGGTCCGAGGACACACCTTC,CASSQDPVRGHTF
TRBV18,NA,NA,TRBJ2-5,TGTGCCAGCTCACCTTACGAAGGGAGAGAGACCCAGTACTTC,CASSPYEGRETQYF
TRBV7-6,NA,once,TRBJ1-4,TGTGCCAGCAGCTCCCGGGACGGTTCAAATGAAAAACTGTTTTTT,CASSSRDGSNEKLFF
TRBV15,NA,NA,TRBJ1-5,TGTGCCACCAGCATCGAGCGAGGGGTCGGGGATCAGCCCCAGCATTTT,CATSIERGVGDQPQHF
TRBV28,TRBD1,few,TRBJ1-4,TGTGCCAGCAGTTTGAGTCAGGGGGGAGGAGAAAAACTGTTTTTT,CASSLSQGGGEKLFF
TRBV5-1,NA,NA,TRBJ1-1,TGCGCCAGCAGCCCGGTGAACAGGGATACCACTGAAGCTTTCTTT,CASSPVNRDTTEAFF